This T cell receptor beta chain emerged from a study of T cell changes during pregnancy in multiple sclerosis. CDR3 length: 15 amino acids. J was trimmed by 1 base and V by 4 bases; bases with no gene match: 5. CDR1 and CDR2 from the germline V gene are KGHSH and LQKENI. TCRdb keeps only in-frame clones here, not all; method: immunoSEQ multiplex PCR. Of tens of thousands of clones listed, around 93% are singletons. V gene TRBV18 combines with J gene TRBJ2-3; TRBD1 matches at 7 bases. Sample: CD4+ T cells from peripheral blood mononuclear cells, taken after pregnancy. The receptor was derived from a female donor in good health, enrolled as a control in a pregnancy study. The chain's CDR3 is CASSLNTGGTDTQYF. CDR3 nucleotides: TGTGCCAGCTCACTGAACACAGGGGGCACAGATACGCAGTATTTT.